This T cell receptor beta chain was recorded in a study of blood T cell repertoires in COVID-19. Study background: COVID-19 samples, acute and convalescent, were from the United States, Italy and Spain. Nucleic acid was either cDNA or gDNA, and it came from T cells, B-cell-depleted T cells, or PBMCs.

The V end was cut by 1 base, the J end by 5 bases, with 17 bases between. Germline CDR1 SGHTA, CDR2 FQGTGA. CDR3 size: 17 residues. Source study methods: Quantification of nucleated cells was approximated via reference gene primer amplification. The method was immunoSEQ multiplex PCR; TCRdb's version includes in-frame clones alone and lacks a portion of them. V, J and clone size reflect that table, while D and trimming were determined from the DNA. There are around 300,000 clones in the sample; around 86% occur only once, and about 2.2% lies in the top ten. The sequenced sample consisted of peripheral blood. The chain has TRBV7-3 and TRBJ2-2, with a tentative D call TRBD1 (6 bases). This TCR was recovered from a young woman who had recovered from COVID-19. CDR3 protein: CASSLNSLGAGTGELFF. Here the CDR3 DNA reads TGTGCCAGCAGCTTAAATTCCTTGGGGGCAGGGACCGGGGAGCTGTTTTTT.